Sequencing of this T cell receptor beta chain was carried out in a study of T cell responses to AZD1222 COVID-19 vaccine. Produced via immunoSEQ multiplex PCR; TCRdb's table is partial and in-frame only. The sample has fewer than 70,000 clones; 85% to 90% are singletons. V shed 5 bases and J 0 bases; nucleotides not matched to a gene: 8. Germline loops: CDR1 SNHLY, CDR2 FYNNEI. This CDR3 contains 16 residues. This clone was detected once. This sequence joins TRBV2 and TRBJ2-3, with TRBD1 matching 7 bases. The clonotype originates from an adult who received the AZD1222 COVID-19 vaccine. The input for sequencing was peripheral blood, taken 28 days after the second AZD1222 dose. The CDR3 loop reads CASSFQGQSSTDTQYF. CDR3 DNA sequence: TGTGCCAGCAGTTTCCAGGGACAGTCGAGCACAGATACGCAGTATTTT.